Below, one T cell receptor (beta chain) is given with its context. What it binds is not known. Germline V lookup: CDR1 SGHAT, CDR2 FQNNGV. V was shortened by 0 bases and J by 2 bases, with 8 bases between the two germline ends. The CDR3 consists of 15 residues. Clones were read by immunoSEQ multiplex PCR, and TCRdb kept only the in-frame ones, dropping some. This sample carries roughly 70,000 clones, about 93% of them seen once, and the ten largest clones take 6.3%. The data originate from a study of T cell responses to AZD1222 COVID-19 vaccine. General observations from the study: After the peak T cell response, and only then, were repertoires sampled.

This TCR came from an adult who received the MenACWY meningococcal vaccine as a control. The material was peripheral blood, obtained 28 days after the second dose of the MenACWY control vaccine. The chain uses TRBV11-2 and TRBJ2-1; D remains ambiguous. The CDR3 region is CASSLDQNPYNEQFF. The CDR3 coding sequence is TGTGCCAGCAGCTTAGACCAAAACCCCTACAATGAGCAGTTCTTC. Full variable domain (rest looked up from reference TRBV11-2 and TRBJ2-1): EAGVAQSPRYKIIEKRQSVAFWCNPISGHATLYWYQQILGQGPKLLIQFQNNGVVDDSQLPKDRFSAERLKGVDSTLKIQPAKLEDSAVYLCASSLDQNPYNEQFFGPGTRLTVL.